The source of this T cell receptor (beta chain) is a study of CD8 T cells in Susac syndrome. Purification of the CD8+ and CD4+ T cells relied on negative isolation, and TEMRA cells underwent FACS enrichment. Random hexamers primed reverse transcription of about 0.45 to 1 ug RNA. TCRdb reanalysed the immunoSEQ multiplex PCR reads using MiXCR and keeps one entry per CDR3 protein. Counted here are roughly 120,000 distinct CDR3 sequences, about 94% occurring once; the ten biggest clones make up 0.1% to 0.15%. V gave up 4 bases and J gave up 8 bases, with 11 bases separating them. This CDR3 comprises 11 residues. Germline V gene lookup returns CDR1 SQVTM and CDR2 ANQGSEA.

The chain is built from TRBV29-1 and TRBJ1-2; the D is unclear. The TCR originated in a human donor with multiple sclerosis. The sequencing sample was made of CD4+ T cells from PBMCs. The CDR3 protein is CSVAQNGGYTF. CDR3 in DNA: TGCAGCGTTGCTCAGAATGGCGGCTACACCTTC.